This T cell receptor beta chain was documented in a study of T cell changes during pregnancy in multiple sclerosis. There are 14 residues in the CDR3. V lost 6 bases and J lost 1; bases outside the gene matches: 2. The germline V gene encodes CDR1 MNHEY and CDR2 SMNVEV (reference sequence). Method: immunoSEQ multiplex PCR; TCRdb's copy keeps in-frame clones and lacks some. This table holds around 72,000 clones, 91% found once. The clonotype was recovered from a female donor in good health, enrolled as a control in a pregnancy study. Specimen: peripheral blood, collected in the third trimester of pregnancy. The genes are TRBV27 and TRBJ2-7; 11 bases line up with TRBD2. In DNA, the CDR3 is TGTGCCAGCAGGGGGACTAGCGGTTCCTACGAGCAGTACTTC. Encoded protein: CASRGTSGSYEQYF.